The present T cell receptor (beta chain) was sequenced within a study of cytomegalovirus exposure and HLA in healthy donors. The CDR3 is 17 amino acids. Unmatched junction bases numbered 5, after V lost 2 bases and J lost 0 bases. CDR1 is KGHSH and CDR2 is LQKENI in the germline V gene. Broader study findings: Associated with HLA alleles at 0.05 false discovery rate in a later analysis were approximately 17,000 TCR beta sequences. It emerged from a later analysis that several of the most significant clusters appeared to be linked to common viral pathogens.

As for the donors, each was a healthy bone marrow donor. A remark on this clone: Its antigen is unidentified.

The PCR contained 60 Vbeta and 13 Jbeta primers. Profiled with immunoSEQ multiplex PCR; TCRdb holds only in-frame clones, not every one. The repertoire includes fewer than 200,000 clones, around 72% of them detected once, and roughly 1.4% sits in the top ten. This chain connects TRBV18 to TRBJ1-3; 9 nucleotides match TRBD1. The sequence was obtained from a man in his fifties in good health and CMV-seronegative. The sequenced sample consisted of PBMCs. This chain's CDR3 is CASSPRTGDHSGNTIYF. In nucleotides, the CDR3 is TGTGCCAGCTCACCAAGGACAGGGGACCACTCTGGAAACACCATATATTTT.